This TCR beta chain was identified in a study of radiotherapy plus CTLA-4 blockade in lung cancer. Method: immunoSEQ multiplex PCR; TCRdb's copy keeps in-frame clones and lacks some. The sample carries tens of thousands of clones, roughly 81% recorded once. A single count supports this clone. Trimming pared 2 bases from V and 6 bases from J, leaving 9 bases between. This CDR3 is built from 13 residues. From germline, CDR1 is SGHNT and CDR2 YENEEA. V and J are TRBV11-3 and TRBJ2-3; tentatively, D is TRBD2 (5 bases). Source: peripheral blood, taken from a patient treated with radiotherapy plus ipilimumab. The source is a human donor with non-small cell lung cancer whose response to radiotherapy plus ipilimumab could not be evaluated. The CDR3 region has the DNA TGTGCCAGCAGCTTATTAACGGGGGATACGCAGTATTTT. Protein: CASSLLTGDTQYF.